This T cell receptor beta chain appears in the sequencing data of a study of beta chain features in type 1 diabetes. The CDR3 sequence is 16 residues long. From germline, CDR1 is MGHRA and CDR2 YSYEKL. Trimming took 3 bases from V and 2 from J, leaving 15 bases between them. A note on this clone: What it binds is not known.

CD4+ naive, central memory, regulatory and stem cell-like memory cells were sorted via CD45RO/CCR7/CD25/CD127/CD95/CD27. Since all of the isolated RNA was reverse transcribed, expressed TCRB transcripts were what got sequenced. The assay was immunoSEQ multiplex PCR, and TCRdb's table has in-frame clones only and misses some. The repertoire consists of 220,000 or so clones, with about 63% occurring once and the leading ten covering around 0.05%. Study-wide results and caveats: Compared to healthy donors, patients appeared to have naive, central memory and Treg TCRB repertoires that were more alike. There was a moderate but significant shortening of TCRB CDR3s in all four CD4+ subsets of Type 1 diabetes patients. Shorter templates may be favored by PCR, equally so in patients and controls.

The V and J genes are TRBV4-1 and TRBJ2-3; D remains ambiguous. The TCR originated in a man under 40 in good health. The source material was naive CD4+ T cells from blood. CDR3 amino acids: CASSQKYRALTDTQYF. In DNA form, the CDR3 reads TGCGCCAGCAGCCAGAAATACCGGGCCCTCACAGATACGCAGTATTTT.